The subject of this entry is one T cell receptor beta chain. Its antigen is not known. The record originates from a study of T cell responses to AZD1222 COVID-19 vaccine. Libraries were prepared by immunoSEQ multiplex PCR; TCRdb keeps only in-frame clonotypes and omits some of them. There are roughly 120,000 clones in the sample; just over 85% occur only once, and about 16% lies in the top ten. Broader study findings: Reports say nearly half of spike-specific TCRs go after unmutated variant regions. White British ancestry dominated among donors, who included more females, and clonal diversity was possibly underestimated. Spike-specific TCR breadth and depth were elevated following two AZD1222 doses. Spike-wide vaccine-associated CD4 TCRs dominated at 160-218 and 743-854.

The CDR3 totals 16 residues. V lost 0 bases to trimming and J lost 3 bases, with 11 bases between them. The germline CDR1 and CDR2 sequences are LNHDA and SQIVND (reference sequence). The gene calls are TRBV19 and TRBJ1-4; D remains unclear. The sequences come from peripheral blood, collected 28 days after the second AZD1222 dose. The sequence derives from an adult who received the AZD1222 COVID-19 vaccine. For the CDR3, the DNA is TGTGCCAGTAGTATAGATAAATGGCAGCCTAATGAAAAACTGTTTTTT. Translated, it gives CASSIDKWQPNEKLFF. Full variable domain (missing parts from reference TRBV19 and TRBJ1-4): DGGITQSPKYLFRKEGQNVTLSCEQNLNHDAMYWYRQDPGQGLRLIYYSQIVNDFQKGDIAEGYSVSREKKESFPLTVTSAQKNPTAFYLCASSIDKWQPNEKLFFGSGTQLSVL.